These 22 T cell receptor beta chains share one sample of origin, sequenced in a study of blood T cell repertoires in COVID-19. This table comes from immunoSEQ multiplex PCR, and its TCRdb copy is limited to in-frame clones, with some not included. Of a few hundred thousand clones listed, 86% are singletons. Sequenced material: peripheral blood. Receptors were obtained from a woman in her forties or fifties with acute or convalescent COVID-19.

The CDR3 protein is CAISELEETQYF. CDR3 bases: TGTGCCATCAGTGAGCTCGAAGAGACCCAGTACTTC. The chain has TRBV10-3 and TRBJ2-5; D remains ambiguous. This CDR3 region has 12 residues. The V gene lost 2 bases and the J gene lost 3 bases, with 4 bases spanning the gap. In germline, CDR1 is ENHRY, CDR2 SYGVKD.

CDR3 sequence reads: CASSQWSPTGRWDEQYF. CDR3 nucleotides: TGTGCCAGCAGTCAATGGTCCCCGACAGGCCGGTGGGACGAGCAGTACTTC. This chain connects TRBV27 to TRBJ2-7; D perhaps matches TRBD1 (6 bases). Germline assignment: CDR1 MNHEY and CDR2 SMNVEV (reference sequence). The V end was cut by 5 bases, the J end by 5 bases, with 25 bases between. The CDR3 loop spans 17 amino acids.

This clone was seen more than once but under ten times. The V call is TRBV16, the J call TRBJ1-6; no definite D call. Looked up from germline, CDR1 is KGHSY and CDR2 is FQNENV. The CDR3 length is 13 residues. The V and J ends lost 4 bases and 9 bases respectively, with 10 bases between them. The CDR3, as DNA: TGTGCCAGCAGCCCCTATCAAGCTTCACCCCTCCACTTT. Translation gives CASSPYQASPLHF.

The V call is TRBV11-2, the J call TRBJ2-6; the D gene is possibly TRBD2 (5 bases). Germline V CDR1 and CDR2: SGHAT, FQNNGV. Between the trimmed V and J ends, which lost 11 bases and 2 bases, there was a span of 10 bases. CDR3 length: 13 residues. CDR3 sequence reads: CACARAGANVLTF. The CDR3 DNA reads as TGTGCCTGTGCGAGGGCTGGGGCCAACGTCCTGACTTTC.

The gene calls are TRBV4-2 and TRBJ1-3, with D perhaps TRBD1 (6 bases). There are 16 residues in the CDR3. CDR1 and CDR2 (germline): LGHNA, YNFKEQ. With 2 bases removed from V and 4 bases from J, the gap between germline ends came to 15 bases. Written as DNA, the CDR3 is TGTGCCAGCAGCCAAATCTACAGGGCGAAAGGAAACACCATATATTTT. This sequence encodes CASSQIYRAKGNTIYF.

V gene TRBV5-8 combines with J gene TRBJ2-7, with 12 nucleotides matching TRBD2. The CDR3 loop spans 14 amino acids. Germline values: CDR1 SGHTS, CDR2 YDEGEE. Trimming cost V 4 bases and J 2 bases; bases outside gene matches: 1. CDR3 loop: CASSRTSGTYEQYF. The CDR3 coding sequence is TGTGCCAGCAGCCGGACTAGCGGGACCTACGAGCAGTACTTC.

The V and J genes are TRBV7-2 and TRBJ2-1; 11 bases align to TRBD1. This CDR3 is 18 amino acids long. The V gene's germline CDR1 is SGHTA and CDR2 FQGNSA. Germline trimming cut 5 bases from V and 5 bases from J; bases unmatched to any gene: 14. The CDR3 DNA is TGTGCCAGCAGCCTCAGATCATGGGACAGGGGGTTGAACAATGAGCAGTTCTTC. This encodes CASSLRSWDRGLNNEQFF.

The J gene is TRBJ1-1, the V gene TRBV7-2; no reliable D call. Germline V gene data show CDR1 as SGHTA and CDR2 as FQGNSA. The length of the CDR3 is 16 residues. Deletions cut 5 bases from V and 1 base from J, with 17 bases between. DNA for the CDR3: TGTGCCAGCAGCCATCGACTTCCGAGCGAGAACACTGAAGCTTTCTTT. This translates into CASSHRLPSENTEAFF.

About this clone itself: At one of its ends the junction is not consistent with the germline gene, which may arise from a read error. The V gene is TRBV6-9, the J gene TRBJ2-7; TRBD1 agrees at 10 bases. The CDR3 is made up of 14 amino acids. Germline V lookup: CDR1 MNHGY, CDR2 SVAAGI. CDR3 residues: CTSNCGTGVHEQYF. The CDR3 bases are TGTACCAGCAACTGTGGGACAGGGGTCCACGAGCAGTACTTC.

This clone was counted once. The chain links TRBV7-2 to TRBJ2-6, with a tentative D call TRBD1 (5 bases). Germline lookup yields CDR1 SGHTA and CDR2 FQGNSA. This CDR3 comprises 15 residues. The V end lost 3 bases, the J end lost 4 bases, and 10 bases lay between the germline ends. In DNA form, the CDR3 reads TGTGCCAGCAGCTTTAGGGGCATCGGGGCCAACGTCCTGACTTTC. It specifies CASSFRGIGANVLTF.

The chain couples TRBV27 to TRBJ2-3; 8 positions agree with TRBD2. V lost 3 bases and J lost 5; bases outside the gene matches: 4. The CDR3 contains 14 residues. Germline V gives CDR1 MNHEY, CDR2 SMNVEV (reference sequence). CDR3 nucleotides: TGTGCCAGCAGTTTCCGTCTAGCGGGAGATACGCAGTATTTT. Protein: CASSFRLAGDTQYF.

The chain recombines TRBV7-9 with TRBJ2-3, with TRBD2 matching over 9 bases. CDR3 length: 17 residues. The J segment lost 0 bases and the V segment lost 8 bases, leaving 12 bases of the junction unmatched. Germline V gene data show CDR1 as SEHNR and CDR2 as FQNEAQ (reference sequence). The CDR3 is CASQGLAGITSTDTQYF. CDR3 nucleotides: TGTGCCAGCCAAGGCCTAGCGGGAATAACTAGCACAGATACGCAGTATTTT.

The table lists this clone with a few counts. The chain uses TRBV2 and TRBJ1-1, with unresolved D. CDR3 length: 14 amino acids. Deletions cut 1 base from V and 4 bases from J, with 10 bases between. Germline V gene data show CDR1 as SNHLY and CDR2 as FYNNEI. CDR3 sequence reads: CASSEDWRVTEAFF. DNA of the CDR3: TGTGCCAGCAGTGAAGATTGGAGAGTCACTGAAGCTTTCTTT.

CDR3 loop: CASSRTGRVGYTF. The CDR3 region has the DNA TGTGCCAGCAGTCGGACAGGAAGGGTTGGCTACACCTTC. V gene TRBV6-2 or TRBV6-3 combines with J gene TRBJ1-2, with 7 nucleotides matching TRBD1. Germline V lookup: CDR1 MNHEY, CDR2 SVGEGT. The CDR3 totals 13 residues. With 5 bases clipped from V and 7 bases from J, the junction kept 7 bases outside the gene matches.

In this sample, this clone turned up a few times. The chain has TRBV3-1 (or the pseudogene TRBV3-2) and TRBJ2-1, with 7 bases that match TRBD1. The germline gives CDR1 LGHDT, CDR2 YNNKEL (reference sequence). Trimming at V came to 4 bases and at J to 4 bases, leaving 4 bases not matched to a gene. The CDR3 is 14 amino acids. CDR3 coding DNA: TGTGCCAGCAGCCTCGGGACAGCTTACAATGAGCAGTTCTTC. This gives the protein CASSLGTAYNEQFF.

V usage is TRBV21-1 and J usage is TRBJ1-1. TRBV21-1 is tagged as a pseudogene. The CDR3 totals 13 residues. This CDR3 is CASSKWGGTEAFF. CDR3 nucleotide sequence: TGTGCCAGCAGCAAATGGGGGGGTACTGAAGCTTTCTTT.

About this clone: Germline is not matched at one junction end, which may reflect a read error. V and J are TRBV20-1 and TRBJ2-7; D possibly corresponds to TRBD2 (5 bases). Germline V gives CDR1 DFQATT, CDR2 SNEGSKA (reference sequence). The CDR3 is 11 amino acids. The CDR3 DNA sequence: TGCAGTGCTAGAGATCTAGGTAGCGCCGTCTTC. This codes for CSARDLGSAVF.

V and J are TRBV6-4 and TRBJ1-1; no definite D call. CDR1 and CDR2 (germline): MRHNA, SNTAGT. Deletions cut 7 bases from V and 1 base from J, with 19 bases between. This CDR3 contains 16 residues. CDR3: CASINSLGLQNTEAFF. The CDR3 nucleotides read TGTGCCAGCATAAATAGCCTAGGACTCCAGAACACTGAAGCTTTCTTT.

J is TRBJ1-6 and V is TRBV27, with TRBD1 matching over 7 bases. CDR1 is MNHEY, CDR2 SMNVEV, per germline (reference sequence). V was pared by 5 bases and J by 2 bases, with 9 bases of the junction left unmatched. CDR3 length: 17 amino acids. DNA of the CDR3: TGTGCCAGCAGTATTAGACAGGGTAGGACCTATAATTCACCCCTCCACTTT. Encoded protein: CASSIRQGRTYNSPLHF.

The chain recombines TRBV24-1 with TRBJ1-4; possibly TRBD1 for D (5 bases). Germline assignment: CDR1 KGHDR and CDR2 SFDVKD. This CDR3 is built from 13 residues. Deletions cut 4 bases from V and 7 bases from J, with 9 bases between. The CDR3: CATSEGVAEKLFF. The CDR3 region has the DNA TGTGCCACCAGTGAAGGGGTCGCTGAAAAACTGTTTTTT.

The genes are TRBV5-1 and TRBJ2-1; 7 bases are shared with TRBD2. V dropped 7 bases and J dropped 4; count of bases not matched to a gene: 11. Germline V gives CDR1 SGHRS, CDR2 YFSETQ. This CDR3 comprises 15 residues. The CDR3 protein is CASGLTSPNYNEQFF. DNA for the CDR3: TGCGCCAGCGGGTTGACTAGCCCGAATTACAATGAGCAGTTCTTC.

In its sample, this clone was seen a few times. DNA of the CDR3: TGTGCCAGCTCACCGACAATCTCTGAAGCTTTCTTT. This sequence encodes CASSPTISEAFF. V gene TRBV18 combines with J gene TRBJ1-1; no definite D call. This CDR3 has 12 amino acids. Per germline, CDR1 KGHSH and CDR2 LQKENI. With 3 bases removed from V and 6 bases from J, the gap between germline ends came to 8 bases. Drawing the rest from reference TRBV18 and TRBJ1-1, the complete variable domain is NAGVMQNPRHLVRRRGQEARLRCSPMKGHSHVYWYRQLPEEGLKFMVYLQKENIIDESGMPKERFSAEFPKEGPSILRIQQVVRGDSAAYFCASSPTISEAFFGQGTRLTVV.